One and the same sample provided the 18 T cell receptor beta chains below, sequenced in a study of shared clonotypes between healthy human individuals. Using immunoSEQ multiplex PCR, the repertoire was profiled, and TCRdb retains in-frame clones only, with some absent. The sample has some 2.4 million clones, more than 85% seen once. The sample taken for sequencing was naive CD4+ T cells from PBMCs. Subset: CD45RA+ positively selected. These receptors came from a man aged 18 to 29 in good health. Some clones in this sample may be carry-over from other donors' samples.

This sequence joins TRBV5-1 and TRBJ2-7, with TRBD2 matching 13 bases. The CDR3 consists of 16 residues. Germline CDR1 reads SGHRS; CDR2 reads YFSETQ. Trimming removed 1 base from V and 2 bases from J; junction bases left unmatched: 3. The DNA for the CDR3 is TGCGCCAGCAGCTTGAGGACTAGCGGGGGCCCCTACGAGCAGTACTTC. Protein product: CASSLRTSGGPYEQYF.

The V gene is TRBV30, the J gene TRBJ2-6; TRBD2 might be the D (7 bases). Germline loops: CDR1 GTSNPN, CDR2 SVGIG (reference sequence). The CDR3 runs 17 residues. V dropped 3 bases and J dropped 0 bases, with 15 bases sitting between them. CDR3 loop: CAWRGGGRNSGANVLTF. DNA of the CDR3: TGTGCCTGGAGGGGCGGGGGCCGCAACTCTGGGGCCAACGTCCTGACTTTC.

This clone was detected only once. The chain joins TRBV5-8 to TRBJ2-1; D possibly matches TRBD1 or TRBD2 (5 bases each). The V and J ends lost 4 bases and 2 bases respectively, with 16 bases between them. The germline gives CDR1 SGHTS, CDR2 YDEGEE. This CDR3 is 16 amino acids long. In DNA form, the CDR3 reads TGTGCCAGCAGCCCCCGAGGGGCCGTAACCTACAATGAGCAGTTCTTC. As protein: CASSPRGAVTYNEQFF.

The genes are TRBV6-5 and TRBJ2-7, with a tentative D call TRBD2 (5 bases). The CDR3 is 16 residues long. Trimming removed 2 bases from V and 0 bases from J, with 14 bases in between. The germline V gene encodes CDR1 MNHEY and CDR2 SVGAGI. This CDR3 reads CASSYQIGSFSYEQYF. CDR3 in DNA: TGTGCCAGCAGTTACCAGATTGGGAGCTTCTCCTACGAGCAGTACTTC.

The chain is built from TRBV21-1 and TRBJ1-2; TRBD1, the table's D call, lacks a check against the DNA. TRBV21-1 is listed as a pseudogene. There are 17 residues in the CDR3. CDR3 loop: CASSKSLQDRVNYGYTF. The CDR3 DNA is TGTGCCAGCAGCAAATCCTTACAGGACAGGGTTAACTATGGCTACACCTTC.

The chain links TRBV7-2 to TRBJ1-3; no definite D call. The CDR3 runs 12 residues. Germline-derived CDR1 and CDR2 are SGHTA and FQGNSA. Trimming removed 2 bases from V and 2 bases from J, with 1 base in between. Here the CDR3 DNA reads TGTGCCAGCAGCTTACCTGGAAACACCATATATTTT. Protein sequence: CASSLPGNTIYF.

This CDR3 reads CASSLSGWSGGDYGYTF. Written as DNA, the CDR3 is TGTGCCAGCAGTTTATCGGGATGGTCAGGGGGCGACTATGGCTACACCTTC. The V gene is TRBV28, the J gene TRBJ1-2; 8 bases agree with TRBD1. Looked up from germline, CDR1 is MDHEN and CDR2 is SYDVKM. Germline trimming cut 1 base from V and 3 bases from J; bases unmatched to any gene: 10. CDR3 length equals 17 residues.

The CDR3 loop is CASSPPPDRATDTQYF. In nucleotides, the CDR3 is TGTGCCAGCAGTCCACCCCCGGACAGGGCCACAGATACGCAGTATTTT. The chain uses TRBV28 and TRBJ2-3; TRBD1 agrees at 8 bases. CDR1 and CDR2 (germline): MDHEN, SYDVKM. With 5 bases clipped from V and 2 bases from J, the junction kept 9 bases outside the gene matches. The CDR3 length is 16 residues.

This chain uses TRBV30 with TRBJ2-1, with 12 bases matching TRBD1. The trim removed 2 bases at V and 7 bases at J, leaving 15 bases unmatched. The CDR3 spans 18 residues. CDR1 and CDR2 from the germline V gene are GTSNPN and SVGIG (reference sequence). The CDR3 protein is CAWSPGTGGSGGLNEQFF. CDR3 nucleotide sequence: TGTGCCTGGAGTCCCGGGACAGGGGGCTCGGGAGGGCTAAATGAGCAGTTCTTC.

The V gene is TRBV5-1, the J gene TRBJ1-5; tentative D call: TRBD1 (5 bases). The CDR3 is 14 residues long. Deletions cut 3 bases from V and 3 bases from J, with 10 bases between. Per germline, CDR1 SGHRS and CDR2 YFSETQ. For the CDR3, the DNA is TGCGCCAGCAGCTACGGGGACTCCAATCAGCCCCAGCATTTT. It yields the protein CASSYGDSNQPQHF. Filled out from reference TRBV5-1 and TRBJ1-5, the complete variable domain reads KAGVTQTPRYLIKTRGQQVTLSCSPISGHRSVSWYQQTPGQGLQFLFEYFSETQRNKGNFPGRFSGRQFSNSRSEMNVSTLELGDSALYLCASSYGDSNQPQHFGDGTRLSIL.

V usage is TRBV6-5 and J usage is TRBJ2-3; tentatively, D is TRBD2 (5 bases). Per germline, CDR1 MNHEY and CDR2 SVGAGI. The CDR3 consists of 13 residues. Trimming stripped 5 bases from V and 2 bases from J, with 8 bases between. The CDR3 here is CASSKTNTDTQYF. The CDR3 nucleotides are TGTGCCAGCAGTAAGACTAACACAGATACGCAGTATTTT.

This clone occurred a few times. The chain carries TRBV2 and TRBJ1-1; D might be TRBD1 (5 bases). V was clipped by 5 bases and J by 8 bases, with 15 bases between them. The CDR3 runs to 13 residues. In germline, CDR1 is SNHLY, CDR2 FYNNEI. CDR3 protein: CASSPEAGQEAFF. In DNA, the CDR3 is TGTGCCAGCAGTCCCGAGGCGGGGCAGGAAGCTTTCTTT.

The CDR3 region is CASSLLAELNEQFF. The CDR3 nucleotides are TGCGCCAGCAGCCTGTTAGCGGAGCTCAATGAGCAGTTCTTC. The V gene is TRBV5-1, the J gene TRBJ2-1, with D tentatively TRBD2 (6 bases). Trimming stripped 4 bases from V and 6 bases from J, with 14 bases between. CDR3 length: 14 residues. Germline CDR1 is SGHRS and CDR2 is YFSETQ.

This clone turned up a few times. The CDR3 sequence: CASSIPGELFF. For the CDR3, the DNA is TGTGCCAGTAGTATTCCAGGGGAGCTGTTTTTT. This chain joins TRBV19 and TRBJ2-2; D not resolved. V gave up 3 bases and J gave up 8 bases, with 4 bases separating them. Germline CDR1 LNHDA, CDR2 SQIVND (reference sequence). CDR3 length: 11 residues.

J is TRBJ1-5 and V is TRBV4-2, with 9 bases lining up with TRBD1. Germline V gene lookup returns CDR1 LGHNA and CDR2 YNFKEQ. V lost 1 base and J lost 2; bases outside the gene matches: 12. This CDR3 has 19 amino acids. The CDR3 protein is CASSQVWGTGGNGNQPQHF. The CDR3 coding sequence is TGTGCCAGCAGCCAAGTGTGGGGAACAGGGGGCAATGGCAATCAGCCCCAGCATTTT.

The CDR3 DNA reads as TGTGCCAGCACCGGCGGGGGTCAACCTAGCACAGATACGCAGTATTTT. Residues: CASTGGGQPSTDTQYF. The rearrangement uses TRBV9 and TRBJ2-3; 7 bases are shared with TRBD2. The CDR3 extends over 16 amino acids. Trimming cost V 6 bases and J 0 bases; bases outside gene matches: 10. Germline CDR1 and CDR2: SGDLS and YYNGEE. The full variable domain, with the rest looked up from reference TRBV9 and TRBJ2-3, is DSGVTQTPKHLITATGQRVTLRCSPRSGDLSVYWYQQSLDQGLQFLIQYYNGEERAKGNILERFSAQQFPDLHSELNLSSLELGDSALYFCASTGGGQPSTDTQYFGPGTRLTVL.

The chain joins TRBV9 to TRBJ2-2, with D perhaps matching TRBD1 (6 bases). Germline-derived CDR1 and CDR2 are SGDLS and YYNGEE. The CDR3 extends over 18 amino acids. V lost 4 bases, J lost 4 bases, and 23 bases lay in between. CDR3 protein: CASSTRTGRAGGTGELFF. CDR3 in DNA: TGTGCCAGCAGCACGCGAACAGGGCGGGCGGGTGGCACCGGGGAGCTGTTTTTT.

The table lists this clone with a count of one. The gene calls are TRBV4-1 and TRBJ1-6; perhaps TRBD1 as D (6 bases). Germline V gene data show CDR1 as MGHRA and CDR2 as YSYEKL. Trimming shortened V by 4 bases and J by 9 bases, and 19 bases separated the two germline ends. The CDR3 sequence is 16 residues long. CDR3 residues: CASSLPTTGQSSPLHF. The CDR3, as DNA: TGCGCCAGCAGCCTGCCTACCACAGGGCAGTCTTCACCCCTCCACTTT.